Below are 29 T cell receptor beta chains sequenced from a single sample in a study of cytomegalovirus exposure and HLA in healthy donors. Both 60 Vbeta primers and 13 Jbeta primers went into the PCR. Data came from immunoSEQ multiplex PCR; TCRdb stores just in-frame clones and leaves some out. The sample has around 220,000 clones; about 75% are singletons. The sample comprised PBMCs. The receptors were sampled from a man aged 18 to 30 in good health and CMV-seronegative.

The chain carries TRBV4-3 and TRBJ2-3; 10 positions match TRBD1. The J segment lost 8 bases and the V segment lost 5 bases, leaving 13 bases of the junction unmatched. Germline V gene data show CDR1 as LGHNA and CDR2 as YSLEER. The CDR3 covers 16 residues. The CDR3 DNA reads TGCGCCAGCAGCTGGGGCTCCGGGACAGGGGACATTACGCAGTATTTT. Amino acid sequence: CASSWGSGTGDITQYF.

This chain links TRBV7-9 with TRBJ2-5; D is undetermined. In germline, CDR1 is SEHNR, CDR2 FQNEAQ (reference sequence). The germline V and J ends were trimmed by 0 bases and 1 base, with 3 bases remaining between them. The CDR3 is 13 amino acids. CDR3 sequence: CASSLAAQETQYF. CDR3 DNA: TGTGCCAGCAGCTTAGCGGCCCAAGAGACCCAGTACTTC.

The CDR3 region is CASSYTGGNSPLHF. The CDR3 region has the DNA TGTGCCAGCAGCTATACAGGGGGTAATTCACCCCTCCACTTT. The chain uses TRBV7-3 and TRBJ1-6; 8 nucleotides match TRBD1. The CDR3 sequence is 14 residues long. The V and J ends lost 4 bases and 6 bases, in that order; junction bases with no gene match: 2. CDR1 and CDR2 from the germline V gene are SGHTA and FQGTGA.

The chain has TRBV11-1 and TRBJ2-1; D call uncertain. Per germline, CDR1 SGHAT and CDR2 FQDESV (reference sequence). The V gene lost 1 base and the J gene lost 7 bases, with 8 bases spanning the gap. The CDR3 loop spans 13 amino acids. The CDR3 nucleotides read TGTGCCAGCAGCTTAGTCTACGGGAATGAGCAGTTCTTC. Its protein product is CASSLVYGNEQFF.

The V and J genes are TRBV13 and TRBJ2-3, with no clear D. CDR1 and CDR2 from the germline V gene are PRHDT and FYEKMQ (reference sequence). Trimming left V 0 bases short and J 6 bases short, with 7 bases between. The CDR3 sequence is 13 residues long. CDR3 sequence: CASSLGGADTQYF. The CDR3 nucleotides read TGTGCCAGCAGCTTAGGGGGCGCGGATACGCAGTATTTT.

V is TRBV11-1 and J is TRBJ2-1, with a tentative D call TRBD2 (5 bases). Germline V lookup: CDR1 SGHAT, CDR2 FQDESV (reference sequence). Trimming took 1 base from V and 2 from J, leaving 12 bases between them. CDR3 length equals 16 residues. The CDR3 is CASSLGRSEPYNEQFF. The CDR3 bases are TGTGCCAGCAGCTTAGGGCGTAGCGAGCCCTACAATGAGCAGTTCTTC.

The gene calls are TRBV6-5 and TRBJ2-7, with D unresolved. V was shortened by 0 bases and J by 5 bases, with 11 bases between the two germline ends. CDR3 length: 14 amino acids. Germline V CDR1 and CDR2: MNHEY, SVGAGI. The CDR3 spells CASSYSRSSNEQYF. For the CDR3, the DNA is TGTGCCAGCAGTTACTCGAGGAGCAGCAACGAGCAGTACTTC.

This clone was recorded a few times. V usage is TRBV10-3 and J usage is TRBJ1-1; no reliable D call. The CDR3 is 12 residues long. Between the trimmed V and J ends, which lost 10 bases and 1 base, there was a span of 10 bases. From germline, CDR1 is ENHRY and CDR2 SYGVKD. CDR3 loop: CASGYSNTEAFF. The CDR3 DNA sequence: TGTGCCAGCGGGTATTCGAACACTGAAGCTTTCTTT.

V gene TRBV10-3 combines with J gene TRBJ2-1; 9 bases agree with TRBD1. The V gene end was trimmed by 7 bases and the J gene end by 0 bases; junction bases not matched to a gene: 16. The CDR3 has 19 amino acids. The V gene's germline CDR1 is ENHRY and CDR2 SYGVKD. The CDR3 region is CAIIPRSGQGLSSYNEQFF. In DNA form, the CDR3 reads TGTGCCATCATTCCCAGGTCGGGACAGGGCCTGAGCTCCTACAATGAGCAGTTCTTC.

V gene TRBV10-3 combines with J gene TRBJ2-5, with D possibly matching TRBD2 (5 bases). V lost 9 bases and J 1 base, leaving 15 bases between the germline ends. The germline V gene has CDR1 ENHRY and CDR2 SYGVKD. This CDR3 has 14 residues. The CDR3: CAISLGEIQETQYF. For the CDR3, the DNA is TGTGCCATTTCCCTTGGGGAGATCCAAGAGACCCAGTACTTC.

This clone was detected only once. The chain links TRBV28 to TRBJ2-7; tentatively, D is TRBD1 (5 bases). The CDR3 is made up of 13 amino acids. V lost 2 bases and J lost 4, with 9 bases in between. CDR1 and CDR2 from the germline V gene are MDHEN and SYDVKM. The CDR3 DNA is TGTGCCAGCAGTTTACAGGGTCCGTACGAGCAGTACTTC. Residues: CASSLQGPYEQYF. Based on the CDR3 plus reference TRBV28 and TRBJ2-7, the full variable domain is DVKVTQSSRYLVKRTGEKVFLECVQDMDHENMFWYRQDPGLGLRLIYFSYDVKMKEKGDIPEGYSVSREKKERFSLILESASTNQTSMYLCASSLQGPYEQYFGPGTRLTVT.

V is TRBV6-5 and J is TRBJ1-1; weak D call: TRBD1 (5 bases). Per the germline V gene, CDR1 is MNHEY and CDR2 is SVGAGI. The CDR3 contains 15 residues. V lost 1 base, J lost 5 bases, and 14 bases lay in between. CDR3 in amino acids: CASSYFRAEGTEAFF. CDR3 DNA sequence: TGTGCCAGCAGTTACTTCCGGGCGGAGGGGACTGAAGCTTTCTTT.

This sequence joins TRBV30 and TRBJ1-2, with 7 bases aligning to TRBD1. Trimming at V came to 5 bases and at J to 8 bases, leaving 11 bases not matched to a gene. The germline gives CDR1 GTSNPN, CDR2 SVGIG (reference sequence). The length of the CDR3 is 13 residues. The CDR3 reads CAWGRDSSLGYTF. The CDR3 coding sequence is TGTGCCTGGGGCCGGGACAGCAGTCTGGGCTACACCTTC.

This clone showed up just a few times. This sequence joins TRBV5-6 and TRBJ2-3; 7 nucleotides match TRBD1. This CDR3 is built from 17 residues. The V gene end was trimmed by 0 bases and the J gene end by 2 bases; junction bases not matched to a gene: 9. CDR1 and CDR2 from the germline V gene are SGHDT and YYEEEE. Written as DNA, the CDR3 is TGTGCCAGCAGCTTGGTGACAGGGAGTTCTAACACAGATACGCAGTATTTT. This encodes CASSLVTGSSNTDTQYF.

The chain uses TRBV6-5 and TRBJ1-6; 7 bases are shared with TRBD1. CDR1 and CDR2 from the germline V gene are MNHEY and SVGAGI. CDR3 length equals 15 residues. J was trimmed by 3 bases and V by 5 bases; bases with no gene match: 4. In DNA form, the CDR3 reads TGTGCCAGCAGTGGTGGACAGGTCTATAATTCACCCCTCCACTTT. Protein product: CASSGGQVYNSPLHF.

The CDR3 loop is CASSYFGTTTNEKLFF. CDR3 coding DNA: TGTGCCAGCAGTTACTTTGGGACTACAACTAATGAAAAACTGTTTTTT. The genes are TRBV6-6 and TRBJ1-4; perhaps TRBD1 as D (5 bases). Trimming removed 1 base from V and 0 bases from J, with 9 bases in between. CDR3 length: 16 amino acids. Looked up from germline, CDR1 is MNHNY and CDR2 is SVGAGI (reference sequence).

The rearrangement uses TRBV7-8 and TRBJ1-2; maybe TRBD1 (5 bases). Germline V CDR1 and CDR2: SGHVS, FQNEAQ. Between the trimmed V and J ends, which lost 0 bases and 4 bases, there was a span of 12 bases. The CDR3 is 15 residues long. The CDR3: CASSLARQGLYGYTF. The CDR3 DNA is TGTGCCAGCAGCTTAGCCCGGCAGGGCCTCTATGGCTACACCTTC. Together with reference TRBV7-8 and TRBJ1-2, the CDR3 gives the full variable domain: GAGVSQSPRYKVAKRGQDVALRCDPISGHVSLFWYQQALGQGPEFLTYFQNEAQLDKSGLPSDRFFAERPEGSVSTLKIQRTQQEDSAVYLCASSLARQGLYGYTFGSGTRLTVV.

The chain combines TRBV2 with TRBJ2-2; D is perhaps TRBD1 (5 bases). Per germline, CDR1 SNHLY and CDR2 FYNNEI. The CDR3 consists of 14 residues. The V gene lost 5 bases and the J gene lost 6 bases, with 13 bases spanning the gap. CDR3 in DNA: TGTGCCAGCAGTTCCTATAGACAGCCCGGGGAGCTGTTTTTT. Its protein is CASSSYRQPGELFF. Complete variable domain (other parts from reference TRBV2 and TRBJ2-2): EPEVTQTPSHQVTQMGQEVILRCVPISNHLYFYWYRQILGQKVEFLVSFYNNEISEKSEIFDDQFSVERPDGSNFTLKIRSTKLEDSAMYFCASSSYRQPGELFFGEGSRLTVL.

V is TRBV25-1 and J is TRBJ2-5, with TRBD1 identical over 10 bases. The CDR3 covers 16 residues. Per the germline V gene, CDR1 is MGHDK and CDR2 is SYGVNS. V dropped 4 bases and J dropped 5; count of bases not matched to a gene: 10. For the CDR3, the DNA is TGTGCCAGCAGTGGAGGACAGGGGGAATGGGAGGAGACCCAGTACTTC. Translation: CASSGGQGEWEETQYF.

This chain joins TRBV19 and TRBJ1-5; 9 bases are a match to TRBD1. V was clipped by 0 bases and J by 0 bases; unmatched bases: 6. The CDR3 is 18 amino acids. Germline V CDR1 and CDR2: LNHDA, SQIVND (reference sequence). This chain's CDR3 is CASSIDPGTGYSNQPQHF. The CDR3 nucleotides read TGTGCCAGTAGTATAGATCCCGGGACAGGGTATAGCAATCAGCCCCAGCATTTT.

J is TRBJ2-3 and V is TRBV6-1; 8 bases map to TRBD2. Germline assignment: CDR1 MNHNS and CDR2 SASEGT. This CDR3 region has 16 residues. After removal of 0 bases from V and 2 bases from J, the junction contained 4 bases not matched to a gene. The CDR3 nucleotides read TGTGCCAGCAGTGAAGCGAGGCGGGGGGCCACAGATACGCAGTATTTT. The encoded protein is CASSEARRGATDTQYF.

This chain links TRBV9 with TRBJ1-2; 7 bases align to TRBD1. The CDR3 is 16 residues long. Germline V lookup: CDR1 SGDLS, CDR2 YYNGEE. Trimming removed 2 bases from V and 2 bases from J; junction bases left unmatched: 9. The CDR3 here is CASSVDGGQKNYGYTF. Written as DNA, the CDR3 is TGTGCCAGCAGCGTTGATGGGGGACAGAAAAACTATGGCTACACCTTC.

J is TRBJ2-1 and V is TRBV30; 12 nucleotides match TRBD2. The germline gives CDR1 GTSNPN, CDR2 SVGIG (reference sequence). The CDR3 spans 18 residues. J lost 4 bases, V lost 4 bases, and 14 bases had no gene match. CDR3: CAWTRDLTSGGSYNEQFF. The CDR3 nucleotides read TGTGCCTGGACCCGGGACTTGACTAGCGGGGGAAGTTACAATGAGCAGTTCTTC.

The V call is TRBV5-1, the J call TRBJ2-5, with 13 bases matching TRBD2. This CDR3 is 15 amino acids long. In germline, CDR1 is SGHRS, CDR2 YFSETQ. J gave up 3 bases and V 7 bases, and 6 bases lay outside the gene matches. The CDR3 nucleotides are TGCGCCAGCTCCCGAGGACTAGCGGGGGAAGAGACCCAGTACTTC. Amino acids: CASSRGLAGEETQYF.

The chain combines TRBV28 with TRBJ1-4; D is possibly TRBD1 (5 bases). In germline, CDR1 is MDHEN, CDR2 SYDVKM. The V gene lost 6 bases and the J gene lost 10 bases, with 12 bases spanning the gap. The CDR3 runs 12 residues. The CDR3 DNA is TGTGCCAGCAGCCCCCCGACAGTAAAACTGTTTTTT. Its protein is CASSPPTVKLFF.

This clone was observed once. The chain links TRBV7-8 to TRBJ1-1; no definite D call. The CDR3 is made up of 15 amino acids. From germline, CDR1 is SGHVS and CDR2 FQNEAQ. Trimming removed 1 base from V and 6 bases from J, with 15 bases in between. The CDR3 loop reads CASSLEGPEGPEAFF. CDR3 DNA sequence: TGTGCCAGCAGCTTAGAGGGCCCCGAGGGCCCTGAAGCTTTCTTT.

The chain recombines TRBV27 with TRBJ1-3, with 9 positions matching TRBD1. This CDR3 is built from 15 residues. The germline gives CDR1 MNHEY, CDR2 SMNVEV (reference sequence). Trimming took 5 bases from V and 2 from J; bases not matched to a gene: 4. CDR3 loop: CASSERTGAGNTIYF. CDR3 nucleotide sequence: TGTGCCAGCAGTGAGAGGACAGGGGCTGGAAACACCATATATTTT.

This clone has a handful of counts. The V and J genes are TRBV30 and TRBJ1-6; no clear D. Germline CDR1 and CDR2: GTSNPN and SVGIG (reference sequence). This CDR3 is built from 17 residues. V lost 0 bases and J 4 bases, leaving 16 bases between the germline ends. CDR3: CAWSVRSRLVYNSPLHF. As DNA, the CDR3 is TGTGCCTGGAGTGTACGGTCCCGGTTAGTGTATAATTCACCCCTCCACTTT.

In nucleotides, the CDR3 is TGTGCCAGCAGCCCCCGACAGCCCCATCCAGGAAACACCATATATTTT. It codes for CASSPRQPHPGNTIYF. The genes are TRBV7-2 and TRBJ1-3, with D possibly matching TRBD1 (5 bases). The CDR3 totals 16 residues. V gave up 5 bases and J gave up 4 bases, with 18 bases separating them. Germline-derived CDR1 and CDR2 are SGHTA and FQGNSA.